The 8 T cell receptor beta chains in this list originate from one sample, sequenced in a study of blood T cell repertoires in COVID-19. Method: immunoSEQ multiplex PCR; TCRdb's copy keeps in-frame clones and lacks some. This sample yields around 100,000 clones, of which 80% to 95% are seen a single time; over 2% belongs to the top ten. Material for sequencing was peripheral blood. The receptors were sampled from a man between 45 and 60 years old with active COVID-19.

The count of this clone is one. J is TRBJ2-5 and V is TRBV25-1; the D gene is possibly TRBD1 (5 bases). With 4 bases removed from V and 1 base from J, the gap between germline ends came to 10 bases. CDR1 is MGHDK, CDR2 SYGVNS, per germline. CDR3 size: 14 residues. The CDR3 DNA follows: TGTGCCAGCAGTGGCAGGGCAACCCAAGAGACCCAGTACTTC. It codes for CASSGRATQETQYF.

CDR3 sequence reads: CASSLSGNIQYF. In DNA, the CDR3 is TGTGCCAGCAGCCTCAGCGGGAACATTCAGTACTTC. This rearrangement joins TRBV7-9 to TRBJ2-4; D might be TRBD2 (6 bases). The CDR3 consists of 12 residues. V lost 5 bases and J 7 bases, leaving 9 bases between the germline ends. CDR1 SEHNR and CDR2 FQNEAQ come from the germline V gene (reference sequence).

The chain uses TRBV4-1 and TRBJ1-1; D remains ambiguous. V lost 0 bases to trimming and J lost 5 bases, with 10 bases between them. CDR1 is MGHRA and CDR2 is YSYEKL in the germline V gene. The CDR3 has 14 residues. CDR3 amino acids: CASSQDRRGTEAFF. The CDR3 DNA reads as TGCGCCAGCAGCCAAGATAGGAGAGGGACTGAAGCTTTCTTT.

The V gene is TRBV6-6, the J gene TRBJ1-4, with D perhaps matching TRBD1 (6 bases). The CDR3 has 15 amino acids. Trimming took off 0 bases at V and 3 bases at J, with 8 bases between the two ends. The V gene's germline CDR1 is MNHNY and CDR2 SVGAGI (reference sequence). DNA of the CDR3: TGTGCCAGCAGTTACTCGGGACAAGCTAATGAAAAACTGTTTTTT. As protein: CASSYSGQANEKLFF.

The chain is built from TRBV12-5 and TRBJ2-5, with 7 bases that match TRBD1. This CDR3 is built from 14 residues. V was clipped by 2 bases and J by 1 base; unmatched bases: 1. CDR1 and CDR2 from the germline V gene are LGHNT and FRNRAP. The CDR3 loop reads CASGLPGGQETQYF. CDR3 coding DNA: TGTGCTAGTGGTTTGCCAGGGGGCCAAGAGACCCAGTACTTC.

The gene calls are TRBV18 and TRBJ1-1; 10 bases map to TRBD1. V gave up 6 bases and J gave up 5 bases; unmatched junction bases: 6. The CDR3 has 14 residues. Germline V gives CDR1 KGHSH, CDR2 LQKENI. In nucleotides, the CDR3 is TGTGCCAGCTCGTCGACAGGGGGCGTGACTGAAGCTTTCTTT. It is translated as CASSSTGGVTEAFF.

The chain recombines TRBV5-1 with TRBJ2-1; TRBD2 matches 15 bases. In germline, CDR1 is SGHRS, CDR2 YFSETQ. This CDR3 has 15 amino acids. Unmatched junction bases numbered 4, after V lost 3 bases and J lost 9 bases. As DNA, the CDR3 is TGCGCCAGCAGCTCCGGACTAGCGGGAGGGAGTGAGCAGTTCTTC. Encoded protein: CASSSGLAGGSEQFF.

The V call is TRBV3-1 (or the pseudogene TRBV3-2), the J call TRBJ1-6; 9 nucleotides agree with TRBD1. CDR3 length: 17 amino acids. From germline, CDR1 is LGHDT and CDR2 YNNKEL (reference sequence). V lost 4 bases and J lost 9; bases outside the gene matches: 13. The CDR3 DNA is TGTGCCAGCAGCCGGGGACAGGGCCCCATTCTTGGTTCACCCCTCCACTTT. Encoded protein: CASSRGQGPILGSPLHF.